One and the same sample provided the 12 T cell receptor beta chains below, sequenced in a study of memory CD4+ T cells and cytomegalovirus serostatus (dated by TCRdb to the late 2010s). Single viable CD3+CD4+CD8-CD45RO+ cells were sorted as memory CD4+ T cells on a FACSAria II. The method was the immunoSEQ multiplex PCR assay. In TCRdb, the immuneACCESS table is reduced to in-frame sequences with V and J assigned. These tables do not hold every clone; where another copy was compared, an unresolved V gene accounts for under half, and the others remain unexplained. Across this sample there are some 29,000 clones, with about 80% seen only once. Of the sample, around 0.63% falls within the top ten clones. Sequenced material: memory CD4+ T cells from blood. These receptors were taken from an adult in good health and CMV-seronegative. Some clones in this sample may be carry-over from other donors' samples.

The chain joins TRBV5-5 to TRBJ1-1; D unclear. Trimming removed 2 bases from V and 7 bases from J, with 15 bases in between. Per the germline V gene, CDR1 is SGHKS and CDR2 is YYEKEE (reference sequence). The CDR3 contains 14 residues. The CDR3 nucleotides read TGTGCCAGCAGCTTTACACCCACCCGGGGTGAAGCTTTCTTT. Amino acid sequence: CASSFTPTRGEAFF.

V usage is TRBV6-6 and J usage is TRBJ1-2; 9 bases agree with TRBD1. J lost 7 bases, V lost 5 bases, and 8 bases had no gene match. Germline V CDR1 and CDR2: MNHNY, SVGAGI (reference sequence). CDR3 length: 14 amino acids. The chain's CDR3 is CASSQTGQGGGYTF. In DNA, the CDR3 is TGTGCCAGCAGTCAGACGGGACAGGGAGGTGGCTACACCTTC.

The gene calls are TRBV28 and TRBJ1-2, with D unresolved. In germline, CDR1 is MDHEN, CDR2 SYDVKM. This CDR3 region has 13 residues. V dropped 6 bases and J dropped 12 bases, with 20 bases sitting between them. The CDR3 DNA follows: TGTGCCAGCAGCTACGCCTCCCGGGGTGGAGACACCTTC. Translating it yields CASSYASRGGDTF.

This chain uses TRBV5-6 with TRBJ1-2; no firm D call. The CDR3 runs to 13 residues. Trimming took off 4 bases at V and 0 bases at J, with 7 bases between the two ends. Germline V gene sequence: CDR1 SGHDT, CDR2 YYEEEE. The CDR3 DNA follows: TGTGCCAGCAGCCGTCGACCTAACTATGGCTACACCTTC. The encoded protein is CASSRRPNYGYTF.

This sequence joins TRBV11-2 and TRBJ1-1; D gene uncertain. V was trimmed by 4 bases and J by 5 bases, leaving 11 bases between them. CDR1 is SGHAT and CDR2 is FQNNGV in the germline V gene. This CDR3 spans 13 amino acids. CDR3 nucleotide sequence: TGTGCCAGCAGCTGGGAGAGAGGGACTGAAGCTTTCTTT. Protein: CASSWERGTEAFF.

This clone has just one count. The V and J genes are TRBV7-9 and TRBJ2-3; D unresolved. The germline V gene encodes CDR1 SEHNR and CDR2 FQNEAQ (reference sequence). The CDR3 covers 12 residues. The germline V and J ends were trimmed by 4 bases and 4 bases, with 6 bases remaining between them. The CDR3 DNA reads TGTGCCAGCAGCTCCGGCCCAGATACGCAGTATTTT. It codes for CASSSGPDTQYF.

The chain employs TRBV27 and TRBJ2-7; D remains ambiguous. The V end was cut by 0 bases, the J end by 0 bases, with 9 bases between. This CDR3 comprises 15 residues. Germline assignment: CDR1 MNHEY and CDR2 SMNVEV (reference sequence). CDR3 in DNA: TGTGCCAGCAGTTTATCACGAGTACCCTCCTACGAGCAGTACTTC. This encodes CASSLSRVPSYEQYF.

The chain carries TRBV6-1 and TRBJ2-5; D may match TRBD1 or TRBD2 (5 bases each). There are 15 residues in the CDR3. The germline gives CDR1 MNHNS, CDR2 SASEGT. Trimming shortened V by 0 bases and J by 3 bases, and 11 bases separated the two germline ends. The CDR3 spells CASSEAQGREETQYF. Written as DNA, the CDR3 is TGTGCCAGCAGTGAAGCTCAGGGACGGGAAGAGACCCAGTACTTC.

V and J are TRBV5-1 and TRBJ2-6; D uncertain. The CDR3 is 15 residues long. Per the germline V gene, CDR1 is SGHRS and CDR2 is YFSETQ. With 0 bases removed from V and 0 bases from J, the gap between germline ends came to 4 bases. Written as DNA, the CDR3 is TGCGCCAGCAGCTTGGAGGCCTCTGGGGCCAACGTCCTGACTTTC. It is translated as CASSLEASGANVLTF.

This clone was observed a few times. The chain uses TRBV27 and TRBJ1-2; tentative D call: TRBD1 (5 bases). V dropped 2 bases and J dropped 3 bases, with 13 bases sitting between them. The CDR3 is 15 residues long. Germline CDR1 MNHEY, CDR2 SMNVEV (reference sequence). The DNA for the CDR3 is TGTGCCAGCAGTTTAGGGGCACTAGCTGACTATGGCTACACCTTC. Protein product: CASSLGALADYGYTF.

The rearrangement uses TRBV19 and TRBJ2-2; 9 bases are a match to TRBD2. From germline, CDR1 is LNHDA and CDR2 SQIVND (reference sequence). The CDR3 is 16 amino acids. The V segment lost 3 bases and the J segment 4 bases; nucleotides outside the gene matches: 6. DNA of the CDR3: TGTGCCAGTAGTATCGGCGGGGGGGCCGGCACCGGGGAGCTGTTTTTT. Residues: CASSIGGGAGTGELFF.

This clone appeared once. The chain combines TRBV2 with TRBJ2-3, with TRBD2 as a possible D gene (6 bases). V gave up 4 bases and J gave up 1 base, with 15 bases separating them. This CDR3 spans 16 amino acids. Germline V lookup: CDR1 SNHLY, CDR2 FYNNEI. CDR3 DNA: TGTGCCAGCAGTGGGTCCAGCGGGTTTCGCACAGATACGCAGTATTTT. This encodes CASSGSSGFRTDTQYF.